The entry below describes one TCR beta chain. Antigen: not known. RNA transcripts were the source from which TCR beta CDR3 regions were amplified. The workflow started with a first-round RT-PCR run with HTBI primers and then moved on to a second-round multiplex PCR. TCRdb re-called the multiplex PCR reads with MiXCR, one entry per CDR3 protein. The repertoire holds around 1,000,000 distinct CDR3 sequences, with about 38% as singletons. This record comes from a study of Graves' ophthalmopathy and Graves' hyperthyroidism. This CDR3 comprises 17 residues. Per the germline V gene, CDR1 is LGHNA and CDR2 is YNFKEQ. After removal of 5 bases from V and 4 bases from J, the junction contained 13 bases not matched to a gene. Study-level findings and limits: Blood was where most expanded thyroid clonotypes above 0.001 frequency also turned up.

Sequencing input: peripheral blood or thyroid tissue (not recorded which). The chain combines TRBV4-2 with TRBJ2-2; the match to TRBD2 covers 7 bases. The receptor was isolated from an adult man with Graves' hyperthyroidism. The CDR3 region has the DNA TGTGCCAGCAGCGCAGCCTGGGGGGGAGGGCCCACCGGGGAGCTGTTTTTT. Its protein product is CASSAAWGGGPTGELFF.